Below are 14 T cell receptor beta chains sequenced from a single sample in a study of T cell responses to AZD1222 COVID-19 vaccine. The data were produced by immunoSEQ multiplex PCR, yet TCRdb's version contains in-frame clones alone and is incomplete. In the table there are tens of thousands of clones, 86% of which are singletons. This sample comprised peripheral blood, obtained 28 days after the second AZD1222 dose. All receptors derive from an adult who received the AZD1222 COVID-19 vaccine.

This clone is medium-sized by share. The J gene is TRBJ2-7, the V gene TRBV6-6; 9 nucleotides align to TRBD1. This CDR3 region has 15 residues. Per germline, CDR1 MNHNY and CDR2 SVGAGI (reference sequence). V was clipped by 0 bases and J by 4 bases; unmatched bases: 4. DNA of the CDR3: TGTGCCAGCAGTTACTCAACAGGGGGCGGGTACGAGCAGTACTTC. Its translation is CASSYSTGGGYEQYF.

The chain couples TRBV7-2 to TRBJ2-5, with TRBD2 as a possible D gene (6 bases). V was cut by 1 base and J by 1 base, with 7 bases left in between. Germline V gene sequence: CDR1 SGHTA, CDR2 FQGNSA. The CDR3 length is 14 residues. This CDR3 reads CASSLVGGQETQYF. Here the CDR3 DNA reads TGTGCCAGCAGCTTAGTGGGGGGCCAAGAGACCCAGTACTTC.

The V and J genes are TRBV2 and TRBJ1-6, with D unclear. V was cut by 8 bases and J by 10 bases, with 15 bases left in between. This CDR3 has 13 amino acids. Germline CDR1 and CDR2: SNHLY and FYNNEI. The CDR3 region has the DNA TGTGCCAGCGTGGAGCTACCAGGCTCACCCCTCCACTTT. Its translation: CASVELPGSPLHF.

The CDR3 is CASSPTGSNQPQHF. DNA of the CDR3: TGTGCCAGCAGTCCGACAGGGAGCAATCAGCCCCAGCATTTT. This chain links TRBV2 with TRBJ1-5; 7 nucleotides agree with TRBD1. The V gene end was trimmed by 5 bases and the J gene end by 1 base; junction bases not matched to a gene: 2. CDR3 length equals 14 residues. Per the germline V gene, CDR1 is SNHLY and CDR2 is FYNNEI.

The rearrangement joins TRBV29-1 to TRBJ2-7; D gene ambiguous. Germline values: CDR1 SQVTM, CDR2 ANQGSEA. The V end was cut by 0 bases, the J end by 3 bases, with 6 bases between. The CDR3 is 12 residues long. The CDR3, as DNA: TGCAGCGTTGAAGAAAAGGACTACGAGCAGTACTTC. Translating it yields CSVEEKDYEQYF.

This clone was counted a single time. J is TRBJ1-5 and V is TRBV6-2 or TRBV6-3; D perhaps matches TRBD1 (5 bases). Germline V gene data show CDR1 as MNHEY and CDR2 as SVGEGT. The CDR3 is made up of 17 amino acids. V dropped 2 bases and J dropped 3 bases, with 17 bases sitting between them. Here the CDR3 DNA reads TGTGCCAGCAGTTACCCCCTGGACGGGACCTTCAATCAGCCCCAGCATTTT. It encodes CASSYPLDGTFNQPQHF.

V is TRBV6-2 or TRBV6-3 and J is TRBJ1-2, with a tentative D call TRBD1 (5 bases). This CDR3 is built from 13 residues. V gave up 2 bases and J gave up 9 bases, with 13 bases separating them. In germline, CDR1 is MNHEY, CDR2 SVGEGT. CDR3 in amino acids: CASSYGQGASYTF. The CDR3 DNA reads TGTGCCAGCAGTTACGGGCAGGGTGCGAGCTACACCTTC.

V is TRBV5-1 and J is TRBJ2-2, with 10 bases lining up with TRBD1. V lost 7 bases, J lost 9 bases, and 15 bases stayed unmatched. Germline V CDR1 and CDR2: SGHRS, YFSETQ. CDR3 length: 16 residues. CDR3 loop: CASLGQGFLGRRELFF. The CDR3 coding sequence is TGCGCCAGCTTGGGACAGGGGTTCCTAGGACGCCGGGAGCTGTTTTTT. Variable domain in full (rest from reference TRBV5-1 and TRBJ2-2): KAGVTQTPRYLIKTRGQQVTLSCSPISGHRSVSWYQQTPGQGLQFLFEYFSETQRNKGNFPGRFSGRQFSNSRSEMNVSTLELGDSALYLCASLGQGFLGRRELFFGEGSRLTVL.

The gene calls are TRBV28 and TRBJ2-1; D unresolved. The V and J ends lost 1 base and 5 bases respectively, with 3 bases between them. Germline-derived CDR1 and CDR2 are MDHEN and SYDVKM. This CDR3 has 12 residues. Written as DNA, the CDR3 is TGTGCCAGCAGTTTATCCAACAATGAGCAGTTCTTC. Residues: CASSLSNNEQFF.

This clone has only a few counts. The V call is TRBV7-9, the J call TRBJ2-1, with TRBD2 as a possible D gene (6 bases). This CDR3 has 14 residues. Trimming took off 2 bases at V and 9 bases at J, with 14 bases between the two ends. The germline gives CDR1 SEHNR, CDR2 FQNEAQ (reference sequence). DNA of the CDR3: TGTGCCAGCAGCTTACGGGGGTATAGTAGTGAGCAGTTCTTC. As protein: CASSLRGYSSEQFF.

By share, this clone counts as medium-sized. This rearrangement joins TRBV7-8 to TRBJ1-3; unclear D gene. V was cut by 1 base and J by 1 base, with 11 bases left in between. CDR1 is SGHVS, CDR2 FQNEAQ, per germline. CDR3 size: 16 residues. The CDR3 reads CASSLGVPSSGNTIYF. The CDR3 DNA reads TGTGCCAGCAGCTTAGGGGTCCCTTCTTCTGGAAACACCATATATTTT.

The chain links TRBV2 to TRBJ2-1; 10 nucleotides agree with TRBD2. Unmatched junction bases numbered 12, after V lost 6 bases and J lost 16 bases. The CDR3 consists of 13 residues. Germline V gene data show CDR1 as SNHLY and CDR2 as FYNNEI. The CDR3 is CASREIAGGPSFF. The CDR3 bases are TGTGCCAGCAGAGAAATAGCGGGGGGACCGTCCTTCTTC.

The V call is TRBV6-5, the J call TRBJ1-2, with a tentative D call TRBD1 (6 bases). With 2 bases removed from V and 4 bases from J, the gap between germline ends came to 11 bases. CDR3 length: 14 residues. The germline CDR1 and CDR2 sequences are MNHEY and SVGAGI. CDR3 DNA sequence: TGTGCCAGCAGTTACGGGGGGCGAAGCTATGGCTACACCTTC. Encoded protein: CASSYGGRSYGYTF.

There are a few counts of this clone. The gene calls are TRBV13 and TRBJ1-3, with 7 bases fitting TRBD1. Trimming cost V 5 bases and J 2 bases; bases outside gene matches: 12. The CDR3 is 17 residues long. Germline CDR1 is PRHDT and CDR2 is FYEKMQ (reference sequence). CDR3 sequence reads: CASSLAQGRGPGNTIYF. The DNA for the CDR3 is TGTGCCAGCAGCCTAGCACAGGGGCGCGGGCCTGGAAACACCATATATTTT.